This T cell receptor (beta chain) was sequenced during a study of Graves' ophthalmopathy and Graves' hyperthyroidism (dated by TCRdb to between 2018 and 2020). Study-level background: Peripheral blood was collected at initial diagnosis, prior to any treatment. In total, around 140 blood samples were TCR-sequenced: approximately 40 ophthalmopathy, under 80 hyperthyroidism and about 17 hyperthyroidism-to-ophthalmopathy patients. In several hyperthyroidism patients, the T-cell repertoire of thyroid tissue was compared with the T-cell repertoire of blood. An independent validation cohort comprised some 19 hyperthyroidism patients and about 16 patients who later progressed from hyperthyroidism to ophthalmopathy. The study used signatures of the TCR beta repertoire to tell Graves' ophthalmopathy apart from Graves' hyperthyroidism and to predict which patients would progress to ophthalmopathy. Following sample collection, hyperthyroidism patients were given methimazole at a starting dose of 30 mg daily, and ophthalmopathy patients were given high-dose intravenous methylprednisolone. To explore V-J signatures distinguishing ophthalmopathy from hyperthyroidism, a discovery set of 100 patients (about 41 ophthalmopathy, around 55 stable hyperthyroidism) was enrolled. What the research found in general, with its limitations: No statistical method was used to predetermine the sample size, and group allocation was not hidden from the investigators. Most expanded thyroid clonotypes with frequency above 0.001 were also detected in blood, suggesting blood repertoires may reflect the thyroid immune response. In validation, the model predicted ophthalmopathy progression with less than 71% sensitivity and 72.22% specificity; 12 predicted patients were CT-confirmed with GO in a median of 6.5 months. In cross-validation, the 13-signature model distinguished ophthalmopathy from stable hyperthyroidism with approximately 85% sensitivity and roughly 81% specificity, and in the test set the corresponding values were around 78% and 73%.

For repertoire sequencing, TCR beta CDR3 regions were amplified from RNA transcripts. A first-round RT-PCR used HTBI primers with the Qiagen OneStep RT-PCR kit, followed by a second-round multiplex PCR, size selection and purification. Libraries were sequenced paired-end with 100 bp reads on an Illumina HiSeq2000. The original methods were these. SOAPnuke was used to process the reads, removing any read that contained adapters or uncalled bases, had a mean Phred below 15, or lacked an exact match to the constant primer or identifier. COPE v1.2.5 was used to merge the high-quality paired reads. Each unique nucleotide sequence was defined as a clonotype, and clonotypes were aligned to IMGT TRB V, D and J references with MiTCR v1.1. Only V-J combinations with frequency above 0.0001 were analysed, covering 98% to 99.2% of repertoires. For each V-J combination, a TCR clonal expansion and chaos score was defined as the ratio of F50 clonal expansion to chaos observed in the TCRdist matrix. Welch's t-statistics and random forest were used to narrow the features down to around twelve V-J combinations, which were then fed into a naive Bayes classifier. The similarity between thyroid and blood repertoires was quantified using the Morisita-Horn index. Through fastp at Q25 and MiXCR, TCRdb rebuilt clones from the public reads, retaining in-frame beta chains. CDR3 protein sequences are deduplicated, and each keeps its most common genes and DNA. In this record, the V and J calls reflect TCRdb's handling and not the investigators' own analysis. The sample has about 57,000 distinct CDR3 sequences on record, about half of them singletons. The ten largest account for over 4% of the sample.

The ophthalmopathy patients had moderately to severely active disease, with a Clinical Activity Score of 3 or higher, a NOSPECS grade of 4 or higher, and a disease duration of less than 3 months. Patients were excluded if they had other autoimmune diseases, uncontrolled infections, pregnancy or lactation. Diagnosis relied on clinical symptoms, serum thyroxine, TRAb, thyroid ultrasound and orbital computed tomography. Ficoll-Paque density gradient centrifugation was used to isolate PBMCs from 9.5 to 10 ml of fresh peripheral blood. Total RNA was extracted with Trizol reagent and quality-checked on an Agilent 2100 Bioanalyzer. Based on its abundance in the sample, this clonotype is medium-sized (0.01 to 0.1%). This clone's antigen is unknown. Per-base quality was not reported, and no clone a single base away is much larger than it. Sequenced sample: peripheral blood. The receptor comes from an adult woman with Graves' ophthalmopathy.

The CDR3 loop reads CASSLREAGGYTF. The bases are TGTGCCAGCAGTTTGAGGGAGGCGGGTGGCTACACCTTC. The chain employs TRBV2 and TRBJ1-2; no D segment can be confidently identified. The CDR3 has 13 amino acids, counting the end cysteine and phenylalanine. The sequence is cut down to CDR3 DNA, 39 bases in frame from base 1. V is shortened by 5 bases, J by 7 bases, and the region joining them spans 14 bases. According to the germline V gene, CDR1 reads SNHLY and CDR2 reads FYNNEI. Supplemented by the reference TRBV2 and TRBJ1-2 proteins around the CDR3, the complete variable domain is EPEVTQTPSHQVTQMGQEVILRCVPISNHLYFYWYRQILGQKVEFLVSFYNNEISEKSEIFDDQFSVERPDGSNFTLKIRSTKLEDSAMYFCASSLREAGGYTFGSGTRLTVV.